This passage covers 25 T cell receptor beta chains from one sample sequenced in a study of cytomegalovirus exposure and HLA in healthy donors. PCR used 60 Vbeta primers and 13 Jbeta primers. Profiled with immunoSEQ multiplex PCR; TCRdb holds only in-frame clones, not every one. The sample consists of roughly 70,000 clones, around three quarters of them appearing once. Sequencing was done on a sample of PBMCs. The receptor source for this set is a man between 50 and 59 years old in good health and CMV-seronegative.

This chain joins TRBV11-2 and TRBJ2-1; 10 bases map to TRBD2. The CDR3 extends over 15 amino acids. Germline loops: CDR1 SGHAT, CDR2 FQNNGV. V trimming: 5 bases; J trimming: 9 bases; junction bases outside the gene matches: 10. The CDR3 DNA is TGTGCCAGCAGCAAAACTAGCGGGGCTATTCGTGAGCAGTTCTTC. This translates into CASSKTSGAIREQFF.

This clone was counted between two and nine times. This sequence joins TRBV27 and TRBJ1-1; no clear D. The germline gives CDR1 MNHEY, CDR2 SMNVEV (reference sequence). The CDR3 loop spans 12 amino acids. V was cut by 8 bases and J by 7 bases, with 14 bases left in between. In DNA, the CDR3 is TGTGCCAGCGCCCGGAGCGGGATTGAAGCTTTCTTT. Translating gives CASARSGIEAFF.

The V and J genes are TRBV25-1 and TRBJ1-1, with a weak D call TRBD1 (6 bases). Trimming left V 2 bases short and J 3 bases short, with 13 bases between. Germline V gives CDR1 MGHDK, CDR2 SYGVNS. This CDR3 region has 15 residues. DNA of the CDR3: TGTGCCAGCAGTGAAGGCCGCAGGGGTCACACTGAAGCTTTCTTT. It encodes CASSEGRRGHTEAFF.

V gene TRBV10-3 combines with J gene TRBJ2-4, with 9 bases aligning to TRBD1. Trimming at V came to 3 bases and at J to 4 bases, leaving 1 base not matched to a gene. This CDR3 has 14 residues. Germline V gene sequence: CDR1 ENHRY, CDR2 SYGVKD. The CDR3 is CAISDGTGKNIQYF. CDR3 nucleotide sequence: TGTGCCATCAGTGACGGGACAGGGAAAAACATTCAGTACTTC.

This rearrangement joins TRBV7-3 to TRBJ2-5; 7 nucleotides line up with TRBD1. CDR1 SGHTA and CDR2 FQGTGA come from the germline V gene. This CDR3 contains 16 residues. The J segment lost 1 base and the V segment lost 5 bases, leaving 10 bases of the junction unmatched. CDR3 sequence reads: CASSETGTVSQETQYF. The DNA of the CDR3 is TGTGCCAGCAGCGAGACAGGGACAGTCAGCCAAGAGACCCAGTACTTC.

This chain connects TRBV7-9 to TRBJ2-1; 8 bases fit TRBD2. The CDR3 runs 18 residues. Germline values: CDR1 SEHNR, CDR2 FQNEAQ (reference sequence). V was clipped by 5 bases and J by 10 bases; unmatched bases: 22. The chain's CDR3 is CASSTQLRRGAKGQEQFF. CDR3 nucleotide sequence: TGTGCCAGCAGCACCCAATTGCGGCGGGGGGCTAAGGGGCAAGAGCAGTTCTTC.

The chain has TRBV5-1 and TRBJ1-1; no clear D gene. Trimming took off 4 bases at V and 0 bases at J, with 7 bases between the two ends. The length of the CDR3 is 13 residues. Germline loops: CDR1 SGHRS, CDR2 YFSETQ. CDR3 bases: TGCGCCAGCAGCAATCCTATGAACACTGAAGCTTTCTTT. Protein product: CASSNPMNTEAFF.

The chain is built from TRBV2 and TRBJ1-1, with D maybe TRBD1 (5 bases). The CDR3 runs to 15 residues. Germline loops: CDR1 SNHLY, CDR2 FYNNEI. V was shortened by 3 bases and J by 1 base, with 12 bases between the two germline ends. CDR3 in DNA: TGTGCCAGCAGTGATCTGGGGCTGGGGAACACTGAAGCTTTCTTT. It yields the protein CASSDLGLGNTEAFF.

The rearrangement links TRBV5-4 to TRBJ2-2, with D possibly being TRBD1 (6 bases). The CDR3 sequence is 14 residues long. Deletions cut 1 base from V and 7 bases from J, with 11 bases between. Germline V gives CDR1 SGHNT, CDR2 YYREEE (reference sequence). CDR3 DNA sequence: TGTGCCAGCAGCTTGTCAGGGGAGTACGGGGAGCTGTTTTTT. As protein: CASSLSGEYGELFF.

There are a few counts of this clone. The chain links TRBV5-8 to TRBJ1-5, with D possibly matching TRBD1 (6 bases). The germline V and J ends were trimmed by 3 bases and 7 bases, with 14 bases remaining between them. Germline V CDR1 and CDR2: SGHTS, YDEGEE. The CDR3 has 14 amino acids. CDR3 amino acids: CASSWGGLGQPQHF. The CDR3 nucleotides are TGTGCCAGCAGCTGGGGGGGGCTCGGACAGCCCCAGCATTTT.

This clone was observed a single time. This chain's CDR3 is CASTPTRTDEQFF. In DNA form, the CDR3 reads TGTGCCAGCACCCCTACTAGGACCGATGAGCAGTTCTTC. The rearrangement uses TRBV6-6 and TRBJ2-1, with D tentatively TRBD2 (5 bases). V was cut by 7 bases and J by 8 bases, with 15 bases left in between. CDR1 and CDR2 from the germline V gene are MNHNY and SVGAGI (reference sequence). The CDR3 runs to 13 residues.

This chain links TRBV11-3 with TRBJ2-7, with 7 bases lining up with TRBD2. The CDR3 sequence is 15 residues long. J was trimmed by 0 bases and V by 0 bases; bases with no gene match: 2. CDR1 and CDR2 from the germline V gene are SGHNT and YENEEA. The CDR3 DNA follows: TGTGCCAGCAGCTTAGAAGCGGGGTACTCCTACGAGCAGTACTTC. This codes for CASSLEAGYSYEQYF.

The rearrangement joins TRBV5-8 to TRBJ1-2; 9 nucleotides match TRBD1. This CDR3 has 15 residues. Germline lookup yields CDR1 SGHTS and CDR2 YDEGEE. With V trimmed by 3 bases and J by 3 bases, 6 bases remained unmatched. CDR3 coding DNA: TGTGCCAGCAGCTACACAGGGGGCGCGGACTATGGCTACACCTTC. The encoded protein is CASSYTGGADYGYTF.

The chain is built from TRBV30 and TRBJ2-1, with 8 bases that match TRBD1. This CDR3 comprises 15 residues. V was clipped by 2 bases and J by 2 bases; unmatched bases: 5. Per germline, CDR1 GTSNPN and CDR2 SVGIG (reference sequence). CDR3 coding DNA: TGTGCCTGGAGTCTCGGACAGGGTGCCTACAATGAGCAGTTCTTC. This encodes CAWSLGQGAYNEQFF.

V gene TRBV11-3 combines with J gene TRBJ2-7; D may be TRBD1 (6 bases). Trimming stripped 3 bases from V and 1 base from J, with 16 bases between. CDR1 and CDR2 (germline): SGHNT, YENEEA. The CDR3 has 16 amino acids. CDR3 in amino acids: CASSLGAGASSYEQYF. The CDR3 DNA is TGTGCCAGCAGCTTGGGGGCAGGGGCTAGTTCCTACGAGCAGTACTTC.

V usage is TRBV19 and J usage is TRBJ2-7; 7 bases line up with TRBD1. V shed 5 bases and J 6 bases; nucleotides not matched to a gene: 4. CDR1 is LNHDA, CDR2 SQIVND, per germline (reference sequence). The CDR3 spans 12 residues. DNA for the CDR3: TGTGCCAGTAGTGGAACAGGGGTCGAGCAGTACTTC. Translation: CASSGTGVEQYF.

This clone came up a few times. This sequence joins TRBV28 and TRBJ1-1; D perhaps matches TRBD1 (5 bases). This CDR3 has 12 amino acids. The germline V gene encodes CDR1 MDHEN and CDR2 SYDVKM. V lost 10 bases, J lost 7 bases, and 16 bases lay in between. CDR3 sequence reads: CATQGGLNEAFF. CDR3 in DNA: TGTGCCACTCAGGGAGGTCTTAATGAAGCTTTCTTT.

The V and J genes are TRBV6-5 and TRBJ1-5; 9 nucleotides align to TRBD1. V was clipped by 4 bases and J by 5 bases; unmatched bases: 6. Looked up from germline, CDR1 is MNHEY and CDR2 is SVGAGI. The CDR3 is 15 residues long. The CDR3 protein is CASSLRQGDDQPQHF. The CDR3 nucleotides read TGTGCCAGCAGTTTACGACAGGGGGATGATCAGCCCCAGCATTTT.

The J gene is TRBJ1-5, the V gene TRBV19; D is perhaps TRBD1 (6 bases). The CDR3 totals 16 residues. Trimming shortened V by 6 bases and J by 2 bases, and 17 bases separated the two germline ends. Germline CDR1 and CDR2: LNHDA and SQIVND (reference sequence). Here the CDR3 reads CASSPIRQAGNQPQHF. CDR3 sequence (DNA): TGTGCCAGTAGCCCTATCAGACAGGCAGGCAATCAGCCCCAGCATTTT.

V usage is TRBV28 and J usage is TRBJ1-2; no definite D call. Per the germline V gene, CDR1 is MDHEN and CDR2 is SYDVKM. Trimming pared 2 bases from V and 4 bases from J, leaving 11 bases between. This CDR3 region has 14 residues. In DNA form, the CDR3 reads TGTGCCAGCAGTTTACGTCTGTACGGCTATGGCTACACCTTC. This translates into CASSLRLYGYGYTF.

This clone was seen only once. The chain is built from TRBV19 and TRBJ2-7, with 7 bases fitting TRBD2. The trim removed 6 bases at V and 6 bases at J, leaving 11 bases unmatched. This CDR3 is 14 amino acids long. CDR1 and CDR2 (germline): LNHDA, SQIVND (reference sequence). The CDR3 sequence is CASRGGGTTLEQYF. As DNA, the CDR3 is TGTGCCAGTAGAGGCGGGGGTACGACTCTCGAGCAGTACTTC.

J is TRBJ2-1 and V is TRBV4-2; 8 nucleotides line up with TRBD2. This CDR3 is 14 amino acids long. Germline V gives CDR1 LGHNA, CDR2 YNFKEQ. The J segment lost 8 bases and the V segment lost 2 bases, leaving 5 bases of the junction unmatched. CDR3 DNA sequence: TGTGCCAGCAGCCAACTAGGACTAGCATATGAGCAGTTCTTC. Encoded protein: CASSQLGLAYEQFF.

The rearrangement links TRBV6-6 to TRBJ2-7, with no clear D. Per the germline V gene, CDR1 is MNHNY and CDR2 is SVGAGI (reference sequence). This CDR3 contains 13 residues. Between the trimmed V and J ends, which lost 6 bases and 0 bases, there was a span of 9 bases. CDR3 in DNA: TGTGCCAGCAGGCCCAGAAACTCCTACGAGCAGTACTTC. Translation: CASRPRNSYEQYF.

This clone has more than one count but fewer than ten. The V call is TRBV7-9, the J call TRBJ1-4; no reliable D call. This CDR3 has 17 amino acids. Germline values: CDR1 SEHNR, CDR2 FQNEAQ (reference sequence). Trimming pared 3 bases from V and 4 bases from J, leaving 18 bases between. For the CDR3, the DNA is TGTGCCAGCAGCTTCTTAGAGGGCGGCCTTCTTAATGAAAAACTGTTTTTT. Translated, it gives CASSFLEGGLLNEKLFF.

The V call is TRBV7-9, the J call TRBJ2-7, with D possibly TRBD2 on 6 matching bases. The V and J ends lost 0 bases and 4 bases respectively, with 13 bases between them. Germline CDR1 and CDR2: SEHNR and FQNEAQ (reference sequence). CDR3 length: 15 residues. The chain's CDR3 is CASSLAPGGEYEQYF. The CDR3 DNA is TGTGCCAGCAGCTTAGCGCCCGGGGGAGAATACGAGCAGTACTTC.